The rows below give T cell receptor beta chains drawn from one sample of a study of blood T cell repertoires in COVID-19. TCRdb keeps only in-frame clones here, not all; method: immunoSEQ multiplex PCR. The data show fewer than 25,000 clones, 65% to 90% seen once. The sequencing sample was made of peripheral blood. These receptors were obtained from a human donor with acute or convalescent COVID-19. The donor label of this sample is uncertain. Each CDR3 is given with its conserved first and last residue. The D gene is left open where the match is weak. A row's size may be missing; if present it is once, few, many or a size class.

j_call clone_size d_call v_call cdr3_aa cdr3_nt
TRBJ2-7 . . TRBV7-9 CASTKDSLSSYEQYF TGTGCCAGCACTAAGGACAGCCTATCCTCCTACGAGCAGTACTTC
TRBJ1-5 . . TRBV12-3/TRBV12-4 CASTGEGAQHF TGTGCCAGCACGGGGGAAGGCGCCCAGCATTTT
TRBJ1-2 few . TRBV9 CASSAGAGDYGYTF TGTGCCAGCAGCGCTGGGGCAGGTGACTATGGCTACACCTTC
TRBJ2-2 . . TRBV11-3 CASSHSRMPANTGELFF TGTGCCAGCAGCCATAGCCGGATGCCCGCGAACACCGGGGAGCTGTTTTTT
TRBJ2-1 . . TRBV7-9 CASSFRQINEQFF TGTGCCAGCAGCTTTCGACAGATCAATGAGCAGTTCTTC
TRBJ2-3 . TRBD2 TRBV10-1 CASSEPTSTSTDTQYF TGCGCCAGCAGTGAGCCGACTAGCACCTCCACAGATACGCAGTATTTT
TRBJ2-3 few . TRBV7-9 CASSLAGETQYF TGTGCCAGCAGCTTAGCGGGAGAAACGCAGTATTTT
TRBJ2-5 . . TRBV28 CASSRQQETQYF TGTGCCAGCAGCCGACAGCAAGAGACCCAGTACTTC
TRBJ1-5 . TRBD1 TRBV19 CASRDRGNQPQHF TGTGCCAGTAGGGACAGGGGAAATCAGCCCCAGCATTTT
TRBJ2-2 . TRBD2 TRBV19 CASSILAGGPGELFF TGTGCCAGTAGTATCCTAGCGGGAGGGCCCGGGGAGCTGTTTTTT
TRBJ1-1 . . TRBV6-4 CASSEGGLGTEAFF TGTGCCAGCAGTGAAGGGGGATTGGGGACTGAAGCTTTCTTT
TRBJ2-1 . TRBD2 TRBV6-2/TRBV6-3 CASSYRLAGSYNEQFF TGTGCCAGCAGTTACAGGCTAGCGGGGTCCTACAATGAGCAGTTCTTC
TRBJ1-2 few TRBD1 TRBV28 CASSIPPGQGYGYTF TGTGCCAGCAGTATACCTCCGGGACAGGGCTATGGCTACACCTTC
TRBJ1-4 . TRBD1 TRBV5-1 CASSPTGETNEKLFF TGCGCCAGCAGCCCGACAGGGGAAACTAATGAAAAACTGTTTTTT
TRBJ1-4 . . TRBV19 CASSIGLLPANEKLFF TGTGCCAGTAGTATTGGACTATTGCCGGCTAATGAAAAACTGTTTTTT
TRBJ2-1 . . TRBV18 CASSPNNRNLYNEQFF TGTGCCAGCTCACCAAACAACAGAAATCTCTACAATGAGCAGTTCTTC
TRBJ2-5 . TRBD2 TRBV3-1/TRBV3-2 CASSAEPGEGETQYF TGTGCCAGCAGCGCAGAGCCCGGGGAGGGAGAGACCCAGTACTTC
TRBJ1-5 . TRBD1 TRBV10-2 CASTGQGNQPQHF TGCGCCAGCACCGGACAGGGCAATCAGCCCCAGCATTTT
TRBJ1-3 . . TRBV7-3 CASSLTPSNTIYF TGTGCCAGCAGCTTAACCCCCTCAAACACCATATATTTT
TRBJ2-7 . . TRBV6-5 CASRAGQVVYEQYF TGTGCCAGCAGAGCGGGACAGGTGGTGTACGAGCAGTACTTC
TRBJ2-3 . TRBD2 TRBV5-1 CASSLALAGGADTQYF TGCGCCAGCAGCTTGGCCCTAGCGGGGGGGGCAGATACGCAGTATTTT
TRBJ1-4 . . TRBV19 CASSLRGTNEKLFF TGTGCCAGTAGCCTCAGGGGAACTAATGAAAAACTGTTTTTT
TRBJ2-2 . TRBD1 TRBV11-2 CASSLGDRGRDTGELFF TGTGCCAGCAGCTTAGGAGACAGGGGGCGAGACACCGGGGAGCTGTTTTTT
TRBJ1-3 . TRBD1 TRBV2 CASSENRGGNTIYF TGTGCCAGCAGTGAAAACAGGGGAGGAAACACCATATATTTT
TRBJ2-1 . . TRBV6-5 CASRDTLAKDEQFF TGTGCCAGCAGGGACACGTTGGCCAAGGATGAGCAGTTCTTC
TRBJ1-5 . TRBD1 TRBV19 CASSGTGSQPQHF TGTGCCAGTAGTGGGACAGGGTCTCAGCCCCAGCATTTT
TRBJ1-2 . TRBD1 TRBV19 CASRGTGENLSGYTF TGTGCCAGTAGGGGGACAGGGGAAAATCTAAGCGGCTACACCTTC
TRBJ1-1 . TRBD1 TRBV12-3/TRBV12-4 CASSTGQATEAFF TGTGCCAGCAGTACCGGACAGGCCACTGAAGCTTTCTTT
TRBJ2-2 . TRBD1 TRBV24-1 CATSEHPTGTGNTGELFF TGTGCCACCAGTGAGCACCCCACAGGGACAGGAAACACCGGGGAGCTGTTTTTT
TRBJ2-1 . TRBD2 TRBV10-3 CAISESGTSGNEQFF TGTGCCATCAGTGAGTCAGGGACTAGCGGCAATGAGCAGTTCTTC
TRBJ2-1 . TRBD1 TRBV6-5 CASSYSGTGVYNEQFF TGTGCCAGCAGTTACTCCGGGACAGGGGTATACAATGAGCAGTTCTTC
TRBJ2-5 . TRBD2 TRBV6-6 CASSYSAGGPETQYF TGTGCCAGCAGTTACTCGGCGGGGGGGCCAGAGACCCAGTACTTC
TRBJ2-7 . . TRBV6-5 CASSPKRVPYEQYF TGTGCCAGCAGCCCCAAGAGGGTACCCTACGAGCAGTACTTC
TRBJ2-3 . . TRBV19 CASSTTGTGGTDTQYF TGTGCCAGTAGTACTACCGGGACTGGCGGCACAGATACGCAGTATTTT
TRBJ2-1 . TRBD2 TRBV29-1 CSVEENTGGTAGGNEQFF TGCAGCGTTGAAGAGAATACCGGGGGGACGGCCGGGGGTAATGAGCAGTTCTTC
TRBJ1-1 . . TRBV29-1 CSVGPGGTEAFF TGCAGCGTTGGTCCCGGGGGCACTGAAGCTTTCTTT
TRBJ2-7 . . TRBV20-1 CSASEPRERTYEQYF TGCAGTGCGAGTGAGCCCCGGGAGCGCACCTACGAGCAGTACTTC
TRBJ1-3 . . TRBV21-1 CAIFTGTGVGNTIYF TGTGCCATTTTCACCGGGACAGGGGTCGGAAACACCATATATTTT
TRBJ2-7 . . TRBV18 CASSPTTGIYEQYF TGTGCCAGCTCACCAACCACAGGGATCTACGAGCAGTACTTC
TRBJ1-5 . . TRBV27 CASSPRGGPAIAQHF TGTGCCAGCAGTCCCCGAGGAGGGCCCGCAATAGCCCAGCATTTT
TRBJ2-5 . . TRBV3-1/TRBV3-2 CASSQDLQETQYF TGTGCCAGCAGCCAAGATTTACAAGAGACCCAGTACTTC
TRBJ2-3 . . TRBV5-1 CASSLRQGGDTQYF TGCGCCAGCAGCTTACGACAGGGAGGAGATACGCAGTATTTT
TRBJ1-1 . . TRBV7-9 CASNRHPNTEAFF TGTGCCAGCAACCGACATCCGAACACTGAAGCTTTCTTT
TRBJ2-3 once . TRBV5-1 CASSLTRGSDTQYF TGCGCCAGCAGCTTGACTAGAGGTTCAGATACGCAGTATTTT
TRBJ1-3 . . TRBV5-8 CASSFRSKGTTSGNTIYF TGTGCCAGCAGCTTTCGGTCCAAAGGGACAACCTCTGGAAACACCATATATTTT
TRBJ2-1 . . TRBV5-1 CASSGGLDLRNEQFF TGCGCCAGCAGCGGGGGACTCGACCTTCGCAATGAGCAGTTCTTC
TRBJ2-1 . . TRBV24-1 CATSDSLAVGQFF TGTGCCACCAGTGATTCCCTTGCGGTGGGGCAGTTCTTC
TRBJ2-2 . TRBD2 TRBV7-7 CASSSSGGDTGELFF TGTGCCAGCAGCTCCAGCGGGGGGGACACCGGGGAGCTGTTTTTT
TRBJ1-1 . TRBD1 TRBV18 CASSPSLLGQGKAEAFF TGTGCCAGCTCCCCCTCTTTACTGGGACAGGGGAAGGCTGAAGCTTTCTTT